The 23 T cell receptor beta chains presented below share a single source sample, sequenced in a study of blood T cell repertoires in COVID-19. Sequencing was performed with immunoSEQ multiplex PCR; in TCRdb, only in-frame clones are kept and a portion is missing. The table lists around 100,000 clones, approximately 81% of them singletons. Sequencing input: peripheral blood. Receptors originate from a man in his forties or fifties with acute or convalescent COVID-19.

There are a few counts of this clone. The rearrangement uses TRBV18 and TRBJ2-3; 9 bases match TRBD2. This CDR3 is built from 16 residues. The junction had 9 bases not matched to a gene; V was cut back by 2 bases and J by 6 bases. CDR1 KGHSH and CDR2 LQKENI come from the germline V gene. CDR3 amino acids: CASSPWEAGGIDTQYF. The CDR3 nucleotides are TGTGCCAGCTCACCATGGGAAGCGGGAGGTATCGATACGCAGTATTTT.

This clone was found once. The chain links TRBV7-2 to TRBJ2-5, with TRBD2 matching over 9 bases. Germline V gene lookup returns CDR1 SGHTA and CDR2 FQGNSA. The trim removed 5 bases at V and 14 bases at J, leaving 18 bases unmatched. CDR3 size: 15 residues. The CDR3 coding sequence is TGTGCCAGCAGCCGGGGAATAGCGGGGGCCGCGGTCCCATACTTC. Residues: CASSRGIAGAAVPYF.

The chain has TRBV7-9 and TRBJ2-2; tentative D call: TRBD1 (5 bases). Trimming pared 2 bases from V and 5 bases from J, leaving 15 bases between. Germline-derived CDR1 and CDR2 are SEHNR and FQNEAQ (reference sequence). There are 16 residues in the CDR3. CDR3 nucleotide sequence: TGTGCCAGCAGCTTAACGGGCAGGGCGAGAACCGGGGAGCTGTTTTTT. This sequence encodes CASSLTGRARTGELFF.

The chain is built from TRBV5-1 and TRBJ2-2; D is unresolved. Germline CDR1 SGHRS, CDR2 YFSETQ. The CDR3 runs to 14 residues. The V end lost 1 base, the J end lost 6 bases, and 10 bases lay between the germline ends. The CDR3 DNA is TGCGCCAGCAGCTTGTTACGGGTGCCCGGGGAGCTGTTTTTT. Amino acid sequence: CASSLLRVPGELFF. Full variable domain (missing parts from reference TRBV5-1 and TRBJ2-2): KAGVTQTPRYLIKTRGQQVTLSCSPISGHRSVSWYQQTPGQGLQFLFEYFSETQRNKGNFPGRFSGRQFSNSRSEMNVSTLELGDSALYLCASSLLRVPGELFFGEGSRLTVL.

The chain uses TRBV9 and TRBJ2-6; D gene unclear. V was cut by 4 bases and J by 4 bases, with 12 bases left in between. From germline, CDR1 is SGDLS and CDR2 YYNGEE. This CDR3 is 15 amino acids long. This chain's CDR3 is CASSLPFMGANVLTF. CDR3 nucleotide sequence: TGTGCCAGCAGCCTCCCCTTTATGGGGGCCAACGTCCTGACTTTC.

The chain links TRBV15 to TRBJ1-3, with 8 bases that match TRBD1. CDR1 and CDR2 from the germline V gene are LNHNV and YYDKDF (reference sequence). The ends lost 0 bases at V and 4 bases at J; junction bases unmatched: 2. The CDR3 is made up of 15 amino acids. This CDR3 is CATSRERTGGNTIYF. CDR3 bases: TGTGCCACCAGCAGAGAGAGGACAGGGGGAAACACCATATATTTT. The full variable domain, in which reference TRBV15 and TRBJ1-3 provide the parts outside the CDR3, is DAMVIQNPRYQVTQFGKPVTLSCSQTLNHNVMYWYQQKSSQAPKLLFHYYDKDFNNEADTPDNFQSRRPNTSFCFLDIRSPGLGDTAMYLCATSRERTGGNTIYFGEGSWLTVV.

CDR3 amino acids: CASSYRDSQPQHF. The CDR3 bases are TGTGCCAGCAGTTACAGGGATAGTCAGCCCCAGCATTTT. V is TRBV12-3 or TRBV12-4 and J is TRBJ1-5, with TRBD1 as a possible D gene (6 bases). V shed 4 bases and J shed 6 bases, with 10 bases lying between them. The CDR3 is 13 amino acids.

The rearrangement joins TRBV11-3 to TRBJ1-4, with TRBD1 identical over 9 bases. Germline lookup yields CDR1 SGHNT and CDR2 YENEEA. Trimming cost V 1 base and J 4 bases; bases outside gene matches: 13. There are 19 residues in the CDR3. The CDR3 DNA sequence: TGTGCCAGCAGCTTAGGTGTTGAAGAGGACAGGGGTAGTAATGAAAAACTGTTTTTT. This sequence encodes CASSLGVEEDRGSNEKLFF.

This clone was seen once. This chain joins TRBV6-6 and TRBJ2-5; 9 bases match TRBD1. The CDR3 has 15 residues. Germline CDR1 MNHNY, CDR2 SVGAGI (reference sequence). The trim removed 6 bases at V and 7 bases at J, leaving 12 bases unmatched. The CDR3 reads CASRSPGTGSGTQYF. In DNA form, the CDR3 reads TGTGCCAGCAGAAGTCCCGGGACAGGGTCTGGGACCCAGTACTTC.

The genes are TRBV5-4 and TRBJ2-3; the match to TRBD2 covers 10 bases. The CDR3 covers 16 residues. Germline V lookup: CDR1 SGHNT, CDR2 YYREEE (reference sequence). The V gene end was trimmed by 4 bases and the J gene end by 3 bases; junction bases not matched to a gene: 8. The CDR3 is CASSIKAGGPTDTQYF. The CDR3 coding sequence is TGTGCCAGCAGCATAAAAGCGGGGGGGCCAACAGATACGCAGTATTTT.

The chain joins TRBV29-1 to TRBJ2-2, with D unresolved. The CDR3 is 12 residues long. V gave up 6 bases and J gave up 7 bases, with 12 bases separating them. Looked up from germline, CDR1 is SQVTM and CDR2 is ANQGSEA. CDR3 nucleotides: TGCAGCGTCCAAGAGCGTAGCGGGGAGCTGTTTTTT. Residues: CSVQERSGELFF.

This clone was found once. The chain is built from TRBV2 and TRBJ1-1, with 8 positions matching TRBD1. The CDR3 runs 13 residues. V lost 6 bases, J lost 7 bases, and 7 bases stayed unmatched. Per the germline V gene, CDR1 is SNHLY and CDR2 is FYNNEI. CDR3 nucleotide sequence: TGTGCCAGCAGCGGACAGGGAGTGGGTGAAGCTTTCTTT. Residues: CASSGQGVGEAFF.

CDR3 region: CASSISGSPTYEQYF. The CDR3 DNA reads as TGTGCCAGCAGTATCAGCGGGAGTCCAACCTACGAGCAGTACTTC. The V call is TRBV28, the J call TRBJ2-7; TRBD2 agrees at 8 bases. Per germline, CDR1 MDHEN and CDR2 SYDVKM. Germline trimming cut 5 bases from V and 2 bases from J; bases unmatched to any gene: 8. CDR3 length equals 15 residues.

The CDR3 DNA reads as TGTGCCAGCGCCTGGAGGACCCACCCCGAGCAGTACTTC. Translated, it gives CASAWRTHPEQYF. The gene calls are TRBV3-1 (or the pseudogene TRBV3-2) and TRBJ2-7; possibly TRBD2 for D (5 bases). The length of the CDR3 is 13 residues. CDR1 LGHDT and CDR2 YNNKEL come from the germline V gene (reference sequence). Trimming pared 8 bases from V and 6 bases from J, leaving 17 bases between.

The chain carries TRBV6-2 or TRBV6-3 and TRBJ2-1; the match to TRBD1 covers 11 bases. V lost 2 bases and J lost 8; bases outside the gene matches: 2. Per germline, CDR1 MNHEY and CDR2 SVGEGT. The CDR3 is made up of 14 amino acids. CDR3 sequence: CASSYGTGGYEQFF. Written as DNA, the CDR3 is TGTGCCAGCAGTTACGGGACAGGGGGGTATGAGCAGTTCTTC.

This chain uses TRBV5-6 with TRBJ2-1; perhaps TRBD1 as D (6 bases). Germline V gene data show CDR1 as SGHDT and CDR2 as YYEEEE. This CDR3 comprises 12 residues. Trimming removed 2 bases at V and 12 bases at J, with 12 bases between. The CDR3 nucleotides are TGTGCCAGCAGCTTATTTACAGGGCGGCAGTTCTTC. The encoded protein is CASSLFTGRQFF.

The chain has TRBV5-4 and TRBJ2-3; 10 bases align to TRBD2. This CDR3 contains 15 residues. CDR1 is SGHNT, CDR2 YYREEE, per germline (reference sequence). Losses at the gene ends were 5 bases for V and 4 bases for J; bases not matched to a gene: 7. The DNA of the CDR3 is TGTGCCAGCAGACCTAGCGGGAGCAGGTCAGATACGCAGTATTTT. It is translated as CASRPSGSRSDTQYF.

The V gene is TRBV10-2, the J gene TRBJ2-1; 9 bases agree with TRBD2. The germline CDR1 and CDR2 sequences are WSHSY and SAAADI. Unmatched junction bases numbered 15, after V lost 8 bases and J lost 4 bases. This CDR3 is built from 17 residues. Here the CDR3 DNA reads TGCGCCAGCGATCCCACGAGGGTAGCGGGAGATTACAATGAGCAGTTCTTC. This sequence encodes CASDPTRVAGDYNEQFF.

The V call is TRBV15, the J call TRBJ2-5; 8 positions match TRBD1. The CDR3 runs to 16 residues. The germline V gene has CDR1 LNHNV and CDR2 YYDKDF (reference sequence). V shed 0 bases and J 5 bases; nucleotides not matched to a gene: 8. CDR3 residues: CATSRDLAGGGETQYF. The CDR3 nucleotides are TGTGCCACCAGCAGAGATCTGGCAGGGGGCGGGGAGACCCAGTACTTC.

The sample holds one count of this clone. CDR3 amino acids: CASSIWGQGRLQPQHF. Here the CDR3 DNA reads TGTGCCAGTAGTATATGGGGACAGGGCAGATTGCAGCCCCAGCATTTT. The chain has TRBV19 and TRBJ1-5; 9 bases align to TRBD1. This CDR3 comprises 16 residues. Germline CDR1 reads LNHDA; CDR2 reads SQIVND (reference sequence). Losses at the gene ends were 2 bases for V and 7 bases for J; bases not matched to a gene: 9.

The chain joins TRBV2 to TRBJ2-1; 8 bases are a match to TRBD2. The J segment lost 4 bases and the V segment lost 5 bases, leaving 13 bases of the junction unmatched. Germline V gene data show CDR1 as SNHLY and CDR2 as FYNNEI. The CDR3 loop spans 17 amino acids. This CDR3 reads CASSPSRGLVTYNEQFF. The CDR3 nucleotides read TGTGCCAGCAGTCCCTCCCGGGGACTAGTGACTTACAATGAGCAGTTCTTC.

The V and J genes are TRBV9 and TRBJ2-3, with D possibly matching TRBD2 (5 bases). Trimming stripped 3 bases from V and 10 bases from J, with 18 bases between. This CDR3 contains 14 residues. Germline V lookup: CDR1 SGDLS, CDR2 YYNGEE. DNA of the CDR3: TGTGCCAGCAGCGGACAACTCACTAGGCAGGCGCAGTATTTT. The encoded protein is CASSGQLTRQAQYF.

The genes are TRBV7-9 and TRBJ2-5; TRBD2 aligns across 9 bases. Trimming removed 1 base from V and 4 bases from J; junction bases left unmatched: 7. Germline values: CDR1 SEHNR, CDR2 FQNEAQ (reference sequence). CDR3 size: 16 residues. The CDR3 sequence: CASSLDSGSRRETQYF. DNA for the CDR3: TGTGCCAGCAGCTTAGATAGCGGGAGTCGGAGAGAGACCCAGTACTTC.